These 17 T cell receptor beta chains came from one sample sequenced in a study of blood T cell repertoires in COVID-19. This table comes from immunoSEQ multiplex PCR, and its TCRdb copy is limited to in-frame clones, with some not included. The sample has tens of thousands of clones; 84% are singletons. The sequenced sample consisted of peripheral blood. The origin of the receptors is a man aged 45-60 years with active COVID-19.

This clone was counted a single time. V usage is TRBV5-1 and J usage is TRBJ1-6, with unresolved D. The CDR3 has 14 residues. Germline assignment: CDR1 SGHRS and CDR2 YFSETQ. V lost 0 bases and J lost 4, with 5 bases in between. The CDR3 sequence is CASSLEQYNSPLHF. The CDR3 DNA reads as TGCGCCAGCAGCTTGGAACAGTATAATTCACCCCTCCACTTT.

The chain joins TRBV3-1 (or the pseudogene TRBV3-2) to TRBJ2-3, with TRBD2 matching over 11 bases. V shed 4 bases, J shed 1 base, and the junction held 13 bases outside the gene matches. Germline lookup yields CDR1 LGHDT and CDR2 YNNKEL (reference sequence). The CDR3 contains 19 residues. The CDR3 reads CASSRPGLAGGGGTDTQYF. CDR3 sequence (DNA): TGTGCCAGCAGCCGCCCTGGGCTAGCGGGGGGAGGGGGCACAGATACGCAGTATTTT.

This chain links TRBV27 with TRBJ1-5; no reliable D call. This CDR3 region has 13 residues. CDR1 MNHEY and CDR2 SMNVEV come from the germline V gene (reference sequence). V dropped 2 bases and J dropped 2 bases, with 4 bases sitting between them. The CDR3 sequence is CASSLLGNQPQHF. The CDR3 nucleotides are TGTGCCAGCAGTTTACTCGGCAATCAGCCCCAGCATTTT.

The rearrangement joins TRBV7-2 to TRBJ1-2; D is possibly TRBD1 (5 bases). Trimming stripped 6 bases from V and 4 bases from J, with 18 bases between. The CDR3 contains 15 residues. CDR1 and CDR2 from the germline V gene are SGHTA and FQGNSA. The CDR3 is CASSPVDTDFYGYTF. Here the CDR3 DNA reads TGTGCCAGCAGTCCAGTGGACACTGACTTCTATGGCTACACCTTC.

This clone has a single count. V is TRBV6-2 or TRBV6-3 and J is TRBJ2-5, with D possibly matching TRBD1 (5 bases). The germline gives CDR1 MNHEY, CDR2 SVGEGT. This CDR3 comprises 17 residues. The ends were cut back, 2 bases at V and 8 bases at J, with 24 bases in the middle. The CDR3 DNA sequence: TGTGCCAGCAGTTACCCCGGTTCCACAGGCTACCCCCATACCCAGTACTTC. This gives the protein CASSYPGSTGYPHTQYF.

This rearrangement joins TRBV6-5 to TRBJ1-4; D is uncertain. CDR3 length equals 13 residues. Germline V gene sequence: CDR1 MNHEY, CDR2 SVGAGI. Trimming stripped 2 bases from V and 5 bases from J, with 6 bases between. The CDR3 spells CASSYARNEKLFF. The CDR3 nucleotides read TGTGCCAGCAGTTACGCCAGGAATGAAAAACTGTTTTTT.

This clone has more than one count but fewer than ten. In DNA form, the CDR3 reads TGTGCCAGCAGCCCGGGACAGAACTATGGCTACACCTTC. Translation gives CASSPGQNYGYTF. The chain couples TRBV7-2 to TRBJ1-2, with 7 bases matching TRBD1. Germline loops: CDR1 SGHTA, CDR2 FQGNSA. The CDR3 consists of 13 residues. V was clipped by 5 bases and J by 2 bases; unmatched bases: 2. Combining the CDR3 with reference TRBV7-2 and TRBJ1-2 gives the whole variable domain GAGVSQSPSNKVTEKGKDVELRCDPISGHTALYWYRQSLGQGLEFLIYFQGNSAPDKSGLPSDRFSAERTGGSVSTLTIQRTQQEDSAVYLCASSPGQNYGYTFGSGTRLTVV.

The V gene is TRBV6-6, the J gene TRBJ1-5, with D tentatively TRBD1 (6 bases). There are 16 residues in the CDR3. V lost 5 bases to trimming and J lost 0 bases, with 14 bases between them. From germline, CDR1 is MNHNY and CDR2 SVGAGI (reference sequence). This CDR3 is CASSHWTDYSNQPQHF. CDR3 nucleotides: TGTGCCAGCAGTCACTGGACAGACTATAGCAATCAGCCCCAGCATTTT.

The V and J genes are TRBV19 and TRBJ1-1, with a tentative D call TRBD1 (5 bases). The CDR3 is 15 amino acids. Germline values: CDR1 LNHDA, CDR2 SQIVND (reference sequence). Between the trimmed V and J ends, which lost 5 bases and 1 base, there was a span of 14 bases. This CDR3 reads CASSYYPDRNTEAFF. CDR3 sequence (DNA): TGTGCCAGTAGTTATTACCCCGACAGGAACACTGAAGCTTTCTTT.

The chain combines TRBV6-6 with TRBJ1-2, with a tentative D call TRBD1 (6 bases). The V and J ends lost 5 bases and 0 bases respectively, with 13 bases between them. Germline loops: CDR1 MNHNY, CDR2 SVGAGI (reference sequence). CDR3 length: 15 residues. The CDR3 nucleotides are TGTGCCAGCAGTACCCGGACAGCAGCTAACTATGGCTACACCTTC. Encoded protein: CASSTRTAANYGYTF.

The chain recombines TRBV10-3 with TRBJ2-1, with 9 bases lining up with TRBD2. After removal of 4 bases from V and 3 bases from J, the junction contained 7 bases not matched to a gene. The CDR3 runs to 16 residues. Per the germline V gene, CDR1 is ENHRY and CDR2 is SYGVKD. Here the CDR3 reads CAISATSGMIYNEQFF. The CDR3 DNA reads TGTGCCATCAGTGCGACTAGCGGAATGATCTACAATGAGCAGTTCTTC.

There are a few counts of this clone. This rearrangement joins TRBV6-5 to TRBJ1-2; a weak D match, TRBD1 (5 bases). The CDR3 totals 14 residues. Germline assignment: CDR1 MNHEY and CDR2 SVGAGI. Deletions cut 4 bases from V and 6 bases from J, with 15 bases between. The CDR3 DNA reads TGTGCCAGCAGTTCCGTGGGGGGATGGGATGGCTACACCTTC. This encodes CASSSVGGWDGYTF.

The gene calls are TRBV11-2 and TRBJ2-2, with TRBD1 as a possible D gene (6 bases). The germline V gene has CDR1 SGHAT and CDR2 FQNNGV. There are 15 residues in the CDR3. Trimming left V 5 bases short and J 3 bases short, with 13 bases between. DNA of the CDR3: TGTGCCAGCAGCCGAGGACAGTTCGACACCGGGGAGCTGTTTTTT. Protein product: CASSRGQFDTGELFF.

The chain combines TRBV10-1 with TRBJ2-2, with no clear D. Looked up from germline, CDR1 is WNHNN and CDR2 is SYGVQD (reference sequence). This CDR3 comprises 14 residues. V lost 5 bases, J lost 1 base, and 8 bases lay in between. CDR3 nucleotide sequence: TGCGCCAGCAGTAGGAGTCTGAACACCGGGGAGCTGTTTTTT. It codes for CASSRSLNTGELFF.

This clone was seen only once. This chain connects TRBV7-2 to TRBJ2-5, with 9 bases matching TRBD1. The J segment lost 2 bases and the V segment lost 0 bases, leaving 4 bases of the junction unmatched. CDR3 size: 16 residues. CDR1 and CDR2 from the germline V gene are SGHTA and FQGNSA. The CDR3 spells CASSLAAGTGQETQYF. CDR3 bases: TGTGCCAGCAGCTTAGCGGCCGGGACAGGGCAAGAGACCCAGTACTTC.

The chain links TRBV7-2 to TRBJ2-3; TRBD1 aligns across 7 bases. The germline CDR1 and CDR2 sequences are SGHTA and FQGNSA. This CDR3 contains 15 residues. J lost 1 base, V lost 3 bases, and 4 bases had no gene match. The CDR3 sequence is CASSLTGLGTDTQYF. DNA of the CDR3: TGTGCCAGCAGCTTGACAGGGTTGGGCACAGATACGCAGTATTTT.

The chain combines TRBV28 with TRBJ1-2; D is possibly TRBD1 (6 bases). V shed 7 bases and J shed 8 bases, with 23 bases lying between them. Germline loops: CDR1 MDHEN, CDR2 SYDVKM. The CDR3 runs 15 residues. The DNA of the CDR3 is TGTGCCAGCACCCTAGGGGGTTTAGGGGATCACGGCTACACCTTC. Translated: CASTLGGLGDHGYTF.